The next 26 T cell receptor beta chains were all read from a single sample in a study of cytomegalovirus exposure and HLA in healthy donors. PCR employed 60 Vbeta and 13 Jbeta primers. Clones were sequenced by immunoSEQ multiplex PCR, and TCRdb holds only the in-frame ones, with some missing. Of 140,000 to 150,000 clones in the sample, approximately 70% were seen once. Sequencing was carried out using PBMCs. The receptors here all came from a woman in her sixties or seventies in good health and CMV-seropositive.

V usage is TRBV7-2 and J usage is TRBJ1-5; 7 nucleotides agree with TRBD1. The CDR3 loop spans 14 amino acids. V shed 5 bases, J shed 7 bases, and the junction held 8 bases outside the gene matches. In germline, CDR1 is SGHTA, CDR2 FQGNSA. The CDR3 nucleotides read TGTGCCAGCAGCCCTAGACAGGGCGGGCAGCCCCAGCATTTT. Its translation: CASSPRQGGQPQHF.

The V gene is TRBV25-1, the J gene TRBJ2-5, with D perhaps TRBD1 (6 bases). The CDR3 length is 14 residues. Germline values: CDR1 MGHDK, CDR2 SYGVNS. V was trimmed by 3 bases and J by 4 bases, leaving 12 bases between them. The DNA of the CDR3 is TGTGCCAGCAGTGATCCTACAGGGACAGAGACCCAGTACTTC. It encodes CASSDPTGTETQYF.

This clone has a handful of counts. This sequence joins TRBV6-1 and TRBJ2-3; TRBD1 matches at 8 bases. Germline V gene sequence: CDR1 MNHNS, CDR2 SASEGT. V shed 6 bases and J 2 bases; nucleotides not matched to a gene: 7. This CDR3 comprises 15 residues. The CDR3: CASRGRTGLTDTQYF. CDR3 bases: TGTGCCAGCAGGGGACGGACAGGGCTCACAGATACGCAGTATTTT.

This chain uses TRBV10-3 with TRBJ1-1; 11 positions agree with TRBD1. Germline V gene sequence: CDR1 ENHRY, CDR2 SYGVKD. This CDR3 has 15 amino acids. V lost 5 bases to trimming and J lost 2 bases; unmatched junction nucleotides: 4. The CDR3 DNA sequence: TGTGCCATCAGTACTGGACAGGGGGCAAACACTGAAGCTTTCTTT. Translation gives CAISTGQGANTEAFF.

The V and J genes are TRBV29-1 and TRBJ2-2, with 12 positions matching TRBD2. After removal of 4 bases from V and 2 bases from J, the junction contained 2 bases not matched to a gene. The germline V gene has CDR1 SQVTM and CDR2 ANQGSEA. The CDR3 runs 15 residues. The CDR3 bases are TGCAGCGTTGCAGGACTAGCGGGAAACACCGGGGAGCTGTTTTTT. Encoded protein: CSVAGLAGNTGELFF.

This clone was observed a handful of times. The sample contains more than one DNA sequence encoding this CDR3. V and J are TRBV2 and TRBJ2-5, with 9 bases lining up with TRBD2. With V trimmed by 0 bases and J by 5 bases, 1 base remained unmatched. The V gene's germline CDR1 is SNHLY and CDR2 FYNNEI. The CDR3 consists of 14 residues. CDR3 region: CASSEAAGGETQYF. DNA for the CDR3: TGTGCCAGCAGTGAAGCTGCGGGAGGGGAGACCCAGTACTTC. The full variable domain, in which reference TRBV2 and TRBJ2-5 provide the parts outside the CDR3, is EPEVTQTPSHQVTQMGQEVILRCVPISNHLYFYWYRQILGQKVEFLVSFYNNEISEKSEIFDDQFSVERPDGSNFTLKIRSTKLEDSAMYFCASSEAAGGETQYFGPGTRLLVL.

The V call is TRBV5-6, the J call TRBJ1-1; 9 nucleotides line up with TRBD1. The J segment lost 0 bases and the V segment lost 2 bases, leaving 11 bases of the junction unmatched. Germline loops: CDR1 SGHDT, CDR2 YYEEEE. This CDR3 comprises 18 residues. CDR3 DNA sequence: TGTGCCAGCAGCTTCACCGTACCACAGGGGGCTCTGAACACTGAAGCTTTCTTT. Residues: CASSFTVPQGALNTEAFF.

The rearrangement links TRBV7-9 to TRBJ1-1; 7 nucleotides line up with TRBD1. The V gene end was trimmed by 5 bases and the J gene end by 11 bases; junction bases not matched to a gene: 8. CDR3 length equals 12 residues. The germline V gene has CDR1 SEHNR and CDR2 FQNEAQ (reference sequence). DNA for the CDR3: TGTGCCAGCAGCGTTACAGGGGATCGGGCTTTCTTT. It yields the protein CASSVTGDRAFF.

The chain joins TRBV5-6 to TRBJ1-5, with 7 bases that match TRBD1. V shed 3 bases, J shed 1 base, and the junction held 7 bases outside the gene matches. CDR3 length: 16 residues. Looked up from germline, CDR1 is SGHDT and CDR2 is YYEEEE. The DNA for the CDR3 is TGTGCCAGCAGCTCGAGACAGGGAGGCAGCAATCAGCCCCAGCATTTT. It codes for CASSSRQGGSNQPQHF.

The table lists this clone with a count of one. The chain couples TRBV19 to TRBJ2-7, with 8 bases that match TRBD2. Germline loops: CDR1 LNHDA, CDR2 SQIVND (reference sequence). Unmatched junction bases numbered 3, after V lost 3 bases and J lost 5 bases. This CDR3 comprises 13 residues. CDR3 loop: CASSINGRDEQYF. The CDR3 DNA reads TGTGCCAGTAGTATTAACGGGAGGGACGAGCAGTACTTC.

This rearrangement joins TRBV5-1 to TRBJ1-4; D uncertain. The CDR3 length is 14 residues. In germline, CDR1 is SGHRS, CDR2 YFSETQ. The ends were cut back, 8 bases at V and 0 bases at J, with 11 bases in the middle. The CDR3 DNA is TGCGCCAGTAGGACGGGGACAACTAATGAAAAACTGTTTTTT. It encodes CASRTGTTNEKLFF. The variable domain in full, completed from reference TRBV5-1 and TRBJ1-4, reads KAGVTQTPRYLIKTRGQQVTLSCSPISGHRSVSWYQQTPGQGLQFLFEYFSETQRNKGNFPGRFSGRQFSNSRSEMNVSTLELGDSALYLCASRTGTTNEKLFFGSGTQLSVL.

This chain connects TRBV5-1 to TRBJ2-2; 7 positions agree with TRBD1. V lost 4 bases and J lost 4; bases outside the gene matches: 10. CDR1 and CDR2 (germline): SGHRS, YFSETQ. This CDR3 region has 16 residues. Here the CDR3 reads CASSAYRGVSTGELFF. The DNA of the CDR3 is TGCGCCAGCAGCGCCTACAGGGGTGTAAGCACCGGGGAGCTGTTTTTT.

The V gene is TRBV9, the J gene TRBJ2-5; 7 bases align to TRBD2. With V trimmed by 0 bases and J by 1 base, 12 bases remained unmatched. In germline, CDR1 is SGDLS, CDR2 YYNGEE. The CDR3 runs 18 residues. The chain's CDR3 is CASSVGQGGWSSQETQYF. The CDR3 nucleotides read TGTGCCAGCAGCGTAGGGCAGGGAGGGTGGTCGAGCCAAGAGACCCAGTACTTC.

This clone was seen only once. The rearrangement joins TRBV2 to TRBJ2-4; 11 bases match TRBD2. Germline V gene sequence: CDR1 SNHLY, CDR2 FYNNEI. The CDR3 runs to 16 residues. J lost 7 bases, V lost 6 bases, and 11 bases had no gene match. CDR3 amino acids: CASRPGLAVTGNIQYF. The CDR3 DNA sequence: TGTGCCAGCAGGCCGGGACTAGCGGTTACCGGGAACATTCAGTACTTC.

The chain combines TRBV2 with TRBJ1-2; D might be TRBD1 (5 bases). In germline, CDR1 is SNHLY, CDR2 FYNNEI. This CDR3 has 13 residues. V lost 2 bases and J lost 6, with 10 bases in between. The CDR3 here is CASSEMEGNGYTF. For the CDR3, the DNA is TGTGCCAGCAGTGAAATGGAGGGGAATGGCTACACCTTC. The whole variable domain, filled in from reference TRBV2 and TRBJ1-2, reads EPEVTQTPSHQVTQMGQEVILRCVPISNHLYFYWYRQILGQKVEFLVSFYNNEISEKSEIFDDQFSVERPDGSNFTLKIRSTKLEDSAMYFCASSEMEGNGYTFGSGTRLTVV.

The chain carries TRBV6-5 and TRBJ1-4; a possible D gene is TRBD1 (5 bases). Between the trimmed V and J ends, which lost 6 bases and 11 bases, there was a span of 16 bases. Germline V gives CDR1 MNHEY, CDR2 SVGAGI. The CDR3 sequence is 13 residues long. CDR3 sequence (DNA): TGTGCCAGCAGAAATCAGGGTCACTATAAACTGTTTTTT. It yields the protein CASRNQGHYKLFF.

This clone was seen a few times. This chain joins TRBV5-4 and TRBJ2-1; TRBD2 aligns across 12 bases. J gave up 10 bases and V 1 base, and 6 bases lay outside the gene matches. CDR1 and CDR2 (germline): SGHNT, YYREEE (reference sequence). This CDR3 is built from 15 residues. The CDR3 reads CASSLPRTSGTEQFF. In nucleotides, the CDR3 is TGTGCCAGCAGCTTGCCACGGACTAGCGGGACCGAGCAGTTCTTC.

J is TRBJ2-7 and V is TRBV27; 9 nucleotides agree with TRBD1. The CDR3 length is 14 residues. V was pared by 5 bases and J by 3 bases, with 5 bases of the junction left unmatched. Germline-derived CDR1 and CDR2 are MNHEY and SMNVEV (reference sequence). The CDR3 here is CASSGGTGNYEQYF. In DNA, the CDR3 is TGTGCCAGCAGTGGGGGGACAGGGAACTACGAGCAGTACTTC.

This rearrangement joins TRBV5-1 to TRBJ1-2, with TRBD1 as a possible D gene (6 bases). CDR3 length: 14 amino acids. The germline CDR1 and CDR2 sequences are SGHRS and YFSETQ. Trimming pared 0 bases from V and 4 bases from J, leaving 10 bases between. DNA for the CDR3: TGCGCCAGCAGCTTGGTGCAGGGGATCTATGGCTACACCTTC. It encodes CASSLVQGIYGYTF.

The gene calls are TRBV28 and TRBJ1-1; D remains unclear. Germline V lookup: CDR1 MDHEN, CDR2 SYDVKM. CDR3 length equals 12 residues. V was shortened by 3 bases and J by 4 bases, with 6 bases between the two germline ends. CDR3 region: CASSLFGTEAFF. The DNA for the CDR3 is TGTGCCAGCAGTTTGTTCGGCACTGAAGCTTTCTTT.

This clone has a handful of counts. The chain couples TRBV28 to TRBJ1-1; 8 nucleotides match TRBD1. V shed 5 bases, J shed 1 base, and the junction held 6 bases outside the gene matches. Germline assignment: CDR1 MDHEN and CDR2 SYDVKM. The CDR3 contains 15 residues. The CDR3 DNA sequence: TGTGCCAGCAGTCCAGGGGGCTGGAGGAACACTGAAGCTTTCTTT. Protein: CASSPGGWRNTEAFF.

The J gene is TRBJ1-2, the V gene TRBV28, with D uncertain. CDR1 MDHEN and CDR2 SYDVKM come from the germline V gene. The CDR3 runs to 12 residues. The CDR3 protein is CGSAGRPYGYTF. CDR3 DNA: TGTGGCTCAGCTGGGAGACCCTATGGCTACACCTTC.

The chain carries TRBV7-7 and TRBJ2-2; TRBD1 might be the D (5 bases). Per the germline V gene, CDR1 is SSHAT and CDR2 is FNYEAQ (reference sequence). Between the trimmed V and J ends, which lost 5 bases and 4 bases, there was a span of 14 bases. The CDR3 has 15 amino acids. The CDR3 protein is CASSPTPTVTGELFF. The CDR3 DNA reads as TGTGCCAGCAGCCCAACCCCGACAGTCACCGGGGAGCTGTTTTTT. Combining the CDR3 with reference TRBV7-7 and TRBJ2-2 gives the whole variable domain GAGVSQSPRYKVTKRGQDVTLRCDPISSHATLYWYQQALGQGPEFLTYFNYEAQPDKSGLPSDRFSAERPEGSISTLTIQRTEQRDSAMYRCASSPTPTVTGELFFGEGSRLTVL.

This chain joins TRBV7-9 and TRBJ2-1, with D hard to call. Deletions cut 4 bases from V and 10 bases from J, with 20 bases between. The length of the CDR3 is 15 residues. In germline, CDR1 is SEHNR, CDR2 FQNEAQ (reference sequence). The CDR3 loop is CASSSKFTNNVEQFF. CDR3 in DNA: TGTGCCAGCAGCTCAAAGTTTACAAACAATGTGGAGCAGTTCTTC.

The chain's CDR3 is CASSLTGPSGSTDTQYF. The DNA of the CDR3 is TGTGCCAGCAGCTTAACGGGACCTAGCGGGAGCACAGATACGCAGTATTTT. The chain employs TRBV7-3 and TRBJ2-3; 8 bases are a match to TRBD2. J lost 0 bases, V lost 0 bases, and 5 bases had no gene match. CDR1 and CDR2 from the germline V gene are SGHTA and FQGTGA. The CDR3 length is 17 residues.

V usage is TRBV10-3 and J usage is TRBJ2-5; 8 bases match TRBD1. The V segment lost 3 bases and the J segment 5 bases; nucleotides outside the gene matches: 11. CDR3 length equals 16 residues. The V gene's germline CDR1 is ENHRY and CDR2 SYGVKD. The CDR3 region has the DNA TGTGCCATCAGTGACCGGACAGGGCGGGGTGGGGAGACCCAGTACTTC. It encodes CAISDRTGRGGETQYF.